Listed here is a single TCR beta chain. This sample stems from a study of cytomegalovirus exposure and HLA in healthy donors. The CDR3 consists of 15 residues. CDR1 is MNHEY and CDR2 is SVGAGI in the germline V gene. V shed 4 bases and J shed 2 bases, with 12 bases lying between them. This PCR relied on a set of 60 Vbeta primers and 13 Jbeta primers. Profiled with immunoSEQ multiplex PCR; TCRdb holds only in-frame clones, not every one. The profile shows about 150,000 clones, around 83% of them singletons. The sample taken for sequencing was PBMCs. This chain links TRBV6-5 with TRBJ1-3; no clear D. The sequence was collected from a woman under 30 in good health and CMV-seronegative. The DNA of the CDR3 is TGTGCCAGCAGTTCCCCCCCGGGTACTGGAAACACCATATATTTT. This sequence encodes CASSSPPGTGNTIYF.